These 32 T cell receptor beta chains came from one sample sequenced in a study of cytomegalovirus exposure and HLA in healthy donors. A multiplex PCR was run with 60 Vbeta primers and 13 Jbeta primers. Some clones are missing from TCRdb's copy, which holds only in-frame ones; the method was immunoSEQ multiplex PCR. The sample comprises some 190,000 clones, roughly 80% of which are singletons, and approximately 2.8% rests with the top ten. Sequences were obtained from PBMCs. These receptors came from a woman in her twenties or thirties in good health and CMV-seropositive.

The chain carries TRBV5-4 and TRBJ2-6; no clear D. The ends were cut back, 4 bases at V and 4 bases at J, with 15 bases in the middle. CDR1 and CDR2 (germline): SGHNT, YYREEE (reference sequence). CDR3 length: 16 residues. CDR3 residues: CASSPNAVSGANVLTF. For the CDR3, the DNA is TGTGCCAGCAGCCCCAACGCGGTTAGCGGGGCCAACGTCCTGACTTTC.

The chain carries TRBV6-5 and TRBJ1-4; 8 positions match TRBD1. Germline V gene sequence: CDR1 MNHEY, CDR2 SVGAGI. V was clipped by 7 bases and J by 4 bases; unmatched bases: 5. The CDR3 has 14 residues. DNA for the CDR3: TGTGCCAGCATCTTAGACAGGGGTAATGAAAAACTGTTTTTT. Its protein product is CASILDRGNEKLFF.

The chain is built from TRBV5-1 and TRBJ1-5; no clear D. V lost 4 bases to trimming and J lost 7 bases, with 15 bases between them. The germline V gene has CDR1 SGHRS and CDR2 YFSETQ. The CDR3 covers 14 residues. CDR3 DNA: TGCGCCAGCAGCCCCGGGTTCGATGGCCAGCCCCAGCATTTT. Translated: CASSPGFDGQPQHF.

The chain employs TRBV5-4 and TRBJ2-7; D may be TRBD2 (5 bases). This CDR3 region has 14 residues. The V end was cut by 4 bases, the J end by 4 bases, with 15 bases between. Germline CDR1 and CDR2: SGHNT and YYREEE (reference sequence). This CDR3 is CASSPLPGSYEQYF. In DNA form, the CDR3 reads TGTGCCAGCAGCCCCCTCCCGGGGTCGTACGAGCAGTACTTC. Complete variable domain (other parts from reference TRBV5-4 and TRBJ2-7): ETGVTQSPTHLIKTRGQQVTLRCSSQSGHNTVSWYQQALGQGPQFIFQYYREEENGRGNFPPRFSGLQFPNYSSELNVNALELDDSALYLCASSPLPGSYEQYFGPGTRLTVT.

The chain employs TRBV7-9 and TRBJ2-3; 7 bases are shared with TRBD2. V was pared by 3 bases and J by 4 bases, with 7 bases of the junction left unmatched. CDR3 length equals 15 residues. From germline, CDR1 is SEHNR and CDR2 FQNEAQ (reference sequence). The CDR3 here is CASSLGGRNADTQYF. DNA of the CDR3: TGTGCCAGCAGCTTGGGAGGGAGGAATGCAGATACGCAGTATTTT.

The chain links TRBV7-9 to TRBJ1-1, with 8 bases aligning to TRBD1. The trim removed 6 bases at V and 0 bases at J, leaving 6 bases unmatched. The CDR3 runs to 15 residues. Germline CDR1 is SEHNR and CDR2 is FQNEAQ (reference sequence). The CDR3 DNA is TGTGCCAGCAGGGCCGGGACAGGCGTGAACACTGAAGCTTTCTTT. Translation gives CASRAGTGVNTEAFF.

This clone was seen only a few times. V is TRBV19 and J is TRBJ2-1, with D perhaps matching TRBD1 (5 bases). This CDR3 is built from 12 residues. Trimming removed 6 bases at V and 6 bases at J, with 9 bases between. CDR1 is LNHDA, CDR2 SQIVND, per germline (reference sequence). The CDR3 nucleotides are TGTGCCAGTAGGACCCAGGGCAATGAGCAGTTCTTC. This translates into CASRTQGNEQFF.

The CDR3 sequence is CASSLRGSTGNTIYF. The CDR3 DNA reads as TGTGCCAGCAGCTTAAGGGGTAGCACTGGAAACACCATATATTTT. The J gene is TRBJ1-3, the V gene TRBV7-6; TRBD1 might be the D (5 bases). CDR1 is SGHVS, CDR2 FNYEAQ, per germline. CDR3 length: 15 residues. V dropped 2 bases and J dropped 2 bases, with 10 bases sitting between them.

The rearrangement links TRBV27 to TRBJ2-7; 8 nucleotides match TRBD1. Looked up from germline, CDR1 is MNHEY and CDR2 is SMNVEV (reference sequence). This CDR3 is 13 amino acids long. The V gene end was trimmed by 6 bases and the J gene end by 3 bases; junction bases not matched to a gene: 4. The CDR3 nucleotides read TGTGCCAGCAGGGATGGACAGGGCTACGAGCAGTACTTC. Translated, it gives CASRDGQGYEQYF.

The genes are TRBV13 and TRBJ1-2; TRBD1 might be the D (5 bases). Between the trimmed V and J ends, which lost 1 base and 4 bases, there was a span of 13 bases. The CDR3 is 15 residues long. Germline V gene lookup returns CDR1 PRHDT and CDR2 FYEKMQ (reference sequence). This CDR3 reads CASSLEGSQRYGYTF. CDR3 sequence (DNA): TGTGCCAGCAGCTTAGAGGGGTCCCAACGCTATGGCTACACCTTC.

This clone was found once. The chain recombines TRBV4-1 with TRBJ2-5, with D perhaps TRBD2 (6 bases). Germline V gene data show CDR1 as MGHRA and CDR2 as YSYEKL. The CDR3 covers 14 residues. The V and J ends lost 0 bases and 5 bases respectively, with 10 bases between them. The CDR3 loop reads CASSQDSGEETQYF. CDR3 DNA sequence: TGCGCCAGCAGCCAAGACTCGGGAGAGGAGACCCAGTACTTC.

This clone was found a few times. The gene calls are TRBV6-6 and TRBJ2-5; tentative D call: TRBD2 (6 bases). Germline values: CDR1 MNHNY, CDR2 SVGAGI (reference sequence). Trimming took 2 bases from V and 0 from J, leaving 7 bases between them. This CDR3 region has 14 residues. CDR3 amino acids: CASSYAGYQETQYF. The CDR3 bases are TGTGCCAGCAGTTACGCGGGGTACCAAGAGACCCAGTACTTC.

This clone was observed a few times. This specimen includes other DNA sequences encoding the same CDR3. The chain employs TRBV6-5 and TRBJ1-5; 8 bases are a match to TRBD1. CDR3 size: 15 residues. With 4 bases clipped from V and 2 bases from J, the junction kept 4 bases outside the gene matches. CDR1 is MNHEY, CDR2 SVGAGI, per germline. The chain's CDR3 is CASSSTGGGNQPQHF. DNA for the CDR3: TGTGCCAGCAGTTCCACAGGGGGTGGCAATCAGCCCCAGCATTTT.

The V gene is TRBV15, the J gene TRBJ2-3; D is unclear. The CDR3 is made up of 16 amino acids. V shed 0 bases and J shed 1 base, with 11 bases lying between them. Germline values: CDR1 LNHNV, CDR2 YYDKDF (reference sequence). The CDR3 DNA follows: TGTGCCACCAGCAGAGATCTGGCTTTTGGCACAGATACGCAGTATTTT. Translated: CATSRDLAFGTDTQYF.

Of note for this clone: Other DNA sequences in this specimen translate into the identical CDR3. The chain carries TRBV5-1 and TRBJ2-7; TRBD2 is a possible D gene (6 bases). The CDR3 is 13 residues long. Looked up from germline, CDR1 is SGHRS and CDR2 is YFSETQ. V was clipped by 0 bases and J by 6 bases, with 10 bases between them. The CDR3: CASSLVGGGEQYF. Written as DNA, the CDR3 is TGCGCCAGCAGCTTGGTCGGGGGTGGCGAGCAGTACTTC.

CDR3 sequence: CASSLDLRGQETQYF. In DNA form, the CDR3 reads TGTGCCAGCAGTTTAGACCTACGGGGCCAAGAGACCCAGTACTTC. The chain combines TRBV6-5 with TRBJ2-5; D perhaps matches TRBD2 (5 bases). In germline, CDR1 is MNHEY, CDR2 SVGAGI. The CDR3 is 15 amino acids. Trimming cost V 4 bases and J 1 base, with 13 bases left between them.

The V and J genes are TRBV7-9 and TRBJ1-4; TRBD1 agrees at 8 bases. Looked up from germline, CDR1 is SEHNR and CDR2 is FQNEAQ (reference sequence). V was pared by 5 bases and J by 4 bases, with 3 bases of the junction left unmatched. CDR3 length: 14 amino acids. The CDR3 DNA sequence: TGTGCCAGCAGCAGTACAGGGGGTAATGAAAAACTGTTTTTT. Residues: CASSSTGGNEKLFF.

The chain couples TRBV6-6 to TRBJ1-1; D is possibly TRBD1 (6 bases). The CDR3 totals 14 residues. Germline V lookup: CDR1 MNHNY, CDR2 SVGAGI (reference sequence). V lost 7 bases and J lost 5, with 17 bases in between. The CDR3 sequence is CASIRAGVYTEAFF. In DNA, the CDR3 is TGTGCCAGCATCAGGGCAGGGGTATATACTGAAGCTTTCTTT.

V and J are TRBV5-1 and TRBJ2-7; D gene unclear. This CDR3 contains 12 residues. Germline-derived CDR1 and CDR2 are SGHRS and YFSETQ. Trimming left V 5 bases short and J 3 bases short, with 9 bases between. In DNA, the CDR3 is TGCGCCAGCAGTGCCACGGTCTACGAGCAGTACTTC. Protein sequence: CASSATVYEQYF.

The chain is built from TRBV11-2 and TRBJ2-7, with D uncertain. The CDR3 sequence is 14 residues long. With 4 bases removed from V and 3 bases from J, the gap between germline ends came to 13 bases. CDR1 and CDR2 from the germline V gene are SGHAT and FQNNGV. DNA of the CDR3: TGTGCCAGCAGCTACCTCGTGCTAGGCTACGAGCAGTACTTC. It codes for CASSYLVLGYEQYF.

About this clone itself: This specimen includes other DNA sequences encoding the same CDR3. The CDR3 loop is CSVGEGGSYGYTF. The DNA of the CDR3 is TGCAGCGTTGGGGAGGGAGGGAGCTATGGCTACACCTTC. V is TRBV29-1 and J is TRBJ1-2; D uncertain. V gave up 4 bases and J gave up 4 bases, with 13 bases separating them. CDR1 and CDR2 from the germline V gene are SQVTM and ANQGSEA. The CDR3 totals 13 residues.

V is TRBV5-1 and J is TRBJ2-7, with D maybe TRBD2 (5 bases). The germline CDR1 and CDR2 sequences are SGHRS and YFSETQ. The CDR3 has 15 residues. Trimming cost V 4 bases and J 6 bases, with 20 bases left between them. For the CDR3, the DNA is TGCGCCAGCAGCCCTATGGCGGGCGGCTACCCCGAGCAGTACTTC. Protein product: CASSPMAGGYPEQYF.

The V call is TRBV27, the J call TRBJ2-7, with TRBD2 matching over 11 bases. Germline V gene data show CDR1 as MNHEY and CDR2 as SMNVEV (reference sequence). This CDR3 is built from 17 residues. J gave up 6 bases and V 2 bases, and 12 bases lay outside the gene matches. The CDR3, as DNA: TGTGCCAGCAGTTTAGGTAGCGGGAGGGCCTTGGGACGCGAGCAGTACTTC. As protein: CASSLGSGRALGREQYF.

V usage is TRBV5-4 and J usage is TRBJ2-2; D is uncertain. Germline-derived CDR1 and CDR2 are SGHNT and YYREEE (reference sequence). The CDR3 loop spans 13 amino acids. The V end lost 0 bases, the J end lost 5 bases, and 5 bases lay between the germline ends. CDR3 sequence (DNA): TGTGCCAGCAGCTTGGCCCAGACCGGGGAGCTGTTTTTT. Translated: CASSLAQTGELFF.

A word on this clone: One end of the junction does not line up with germline, which may come from a read error. The CDR3 here is CASGTGAYGCTF. The CDR3 DNA reads as TGCGCCAGCGGGACAGGGGCCTATGGCTGCACCTTC. The rearrangement links TRBV10-2 to TRBJ1-2; 10 bases fit TRBD1. In germline, CDR1 is WSHSY, CDR2 SAAADI. CDR3 size: 12 residues.

This clone was detected only a few times. The rearrangement uses TRBV6-5 and TRBJ2-1, with 9 bases that match TRBD1. CDR3 length: 15 amino acids. Germline lookup yields CDR1 MNHEY and CDR2 SVGAGI. V shed 5 bases and J 3 bases; nucleotides not matched to a gene: 5. The CDR3 coding sequence is TGTGCCAGCAGTACCCGGGACAGGGACTACAATGAGCAGTTCTTC. Protein product: CASSTRDRDYNEQFF.

J is TRBJ1-2 and V is TRBV6-5; D call uncertain. Germline-derived CDR1 and CDR2 are MNHEY and SVGAGI. The CDR3 covers 12 residues. Between the trimmed V and J ends, which lost 4 bases and 8 bases, there was a span of 11 bases. The CDR3 is CASSLSGRGYTF. The CDR3 DNA sequence: TGTGCCAGCAGTTTATCCGGGAGAGGCTACACCTTC.

This clone showed up just a few times. The V gene is TRBV5-1, the J gene TRBJ1-3; D unclear. The germline V gene has CDR1 SGHRS and CDR2 YFSETQ. The CDR3 spans 16 residues. Deletions cut 0 bases from V and 0 bases from J, with 10 bases between. CDR3 nucleotide sequence: TGCGCCAGCAGCTTGGATATACAGAGCTCTGGAAACACCATATATTTT. It yields the protein CASSLDIQSSGNTIYF.

The chain has TRBV10-3 and TRBJ2-1, with TRBD1 as a possible D gene (5 bases). V gave up 1 base and J gave up 6 bases, with 16 bases separating them. CDR1 ENHRY and CDR2 SYGVKD come from the germline V gene. The CDR3 covers 16 residues. CDR3 protein: CAISEFAGIDLNEQFF. As DNA, the CDR3 is TGTGCCATCAGTGAGTTCGCAGGGATTGATCTCAATGAGCAGTTCTTC.

This clone was seen a handful of times. This chain joins TRBV5-1 and TRBJ1-3; 9 bases agree with TRBD1. Germline V lookup: CDR1 SGHRS, CDR2 YFSETQ. There are 16 residues in the CDR3. Trimming at V came to 3 bases and at J to 4 bases, leaving 8 bases not matched to a gene. CDR3 DNA sequence: TGCGCCAGCAGCTCGAAACAGGGGGCGGCCGGAAACACCATATATTTT. Translating gives CASSSKQGAAGNTIYF.

This clone was recorded a few times. The rearrangement links TRBV15 to TRBJ2-1; 9 nucleotides align to TRBD1. This CDR3 region has 16 residues. Germline V CDR1 and CDR2: LNHNV, YYDKDF (reference sequence). The V segment lost 3 bases and the J segment 9 bases; nucleotides outside the gene matches: 12. In nucleotides, the CDR3 is TGTGCCACCAGCAGTAAGAACAGGGGGCAGCAGGCTGAGCAGTTCTTC. It codes for CATSSKNRGQQAEQFF. Full variable domain (rest looked up from reference TRBV15 and TRBJ2-1): DAMVIQNPRYQVTQFGKPVTLSCSQTLNHNVMYWYQQKSSQAPKLLFHYYDKDFNNEADTPDNFQSRRPNTSFCFLDIRSPGLGDTAMYLCATSSKNRGQQAEQFFGPGTRLTVL.

This clone was seen once. This rearrangement joins TRBV19 to TRBJ2-7, with 9 bases identical to TRBD2. Trimming took 3 bases from V and 6 from J; bases not matched to a gene: 6. CDR3 length equals 14 residues. Germline lookup yields CDR1 LNHDA and CDR2 SQIVND (reference sequence). This CDR3 reads CASSISGSQGEQYF. CDR3 nucleotide sequence: TGTGCCAGTAGTATTAGCGGGAGCCAGGGCGAGCAGTACTTC.